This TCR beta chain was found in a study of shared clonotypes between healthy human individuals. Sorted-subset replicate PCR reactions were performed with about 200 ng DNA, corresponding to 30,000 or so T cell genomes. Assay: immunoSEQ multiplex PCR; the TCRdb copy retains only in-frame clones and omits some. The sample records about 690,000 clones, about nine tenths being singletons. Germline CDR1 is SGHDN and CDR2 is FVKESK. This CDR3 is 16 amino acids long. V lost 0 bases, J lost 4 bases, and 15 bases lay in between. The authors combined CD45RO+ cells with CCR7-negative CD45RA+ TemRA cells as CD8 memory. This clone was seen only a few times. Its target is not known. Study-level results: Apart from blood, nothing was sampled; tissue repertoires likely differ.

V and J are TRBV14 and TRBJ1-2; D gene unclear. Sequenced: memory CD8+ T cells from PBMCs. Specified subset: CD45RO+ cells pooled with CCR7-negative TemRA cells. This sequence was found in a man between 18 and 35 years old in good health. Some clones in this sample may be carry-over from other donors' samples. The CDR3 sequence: CASSQDSTLSSYGYTF. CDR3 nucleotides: TGTGCCAGCAGCCAAGATTCAACACTATCTAGCTATGGCTACACCTTC.